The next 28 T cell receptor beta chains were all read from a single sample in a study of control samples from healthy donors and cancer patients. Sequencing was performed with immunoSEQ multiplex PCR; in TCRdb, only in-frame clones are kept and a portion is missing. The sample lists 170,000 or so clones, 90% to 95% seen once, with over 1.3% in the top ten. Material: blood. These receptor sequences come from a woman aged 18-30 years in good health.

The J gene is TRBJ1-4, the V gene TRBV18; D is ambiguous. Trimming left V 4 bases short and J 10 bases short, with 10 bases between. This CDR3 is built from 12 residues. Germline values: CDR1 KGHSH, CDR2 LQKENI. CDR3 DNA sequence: TGTGCCAGCTCACGGGATGAGGGAAAACTGTTTTTT. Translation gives CASSRDEGKLFF.

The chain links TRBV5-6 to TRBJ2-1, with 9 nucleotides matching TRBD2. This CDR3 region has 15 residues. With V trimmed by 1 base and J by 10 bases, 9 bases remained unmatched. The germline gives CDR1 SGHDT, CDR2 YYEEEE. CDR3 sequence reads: CASSLSRGGLWEQFF. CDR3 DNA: TGTGCCAGCAGCTTGTCGCGGGGGGGTCTCTGGGAGCAGTTCTTC.

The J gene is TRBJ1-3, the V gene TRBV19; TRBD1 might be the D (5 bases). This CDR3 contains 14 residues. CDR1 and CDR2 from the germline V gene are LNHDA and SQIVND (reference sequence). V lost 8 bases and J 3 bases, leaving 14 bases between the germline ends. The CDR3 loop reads CASHLRGGGNTIYF. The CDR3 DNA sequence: TGTGCCAGTCATCTCCGGGGCGGTGGAAACACCATATATTTT.

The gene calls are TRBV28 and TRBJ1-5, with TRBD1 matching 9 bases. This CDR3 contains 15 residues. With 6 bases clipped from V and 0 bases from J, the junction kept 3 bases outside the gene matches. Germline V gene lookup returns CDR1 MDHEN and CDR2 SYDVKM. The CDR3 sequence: CASSRTGDSNQPQHF. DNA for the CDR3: TGTGCCAGCAGCCGGACAGGGGATAGCAATCAGCCCCAGCATTTT.

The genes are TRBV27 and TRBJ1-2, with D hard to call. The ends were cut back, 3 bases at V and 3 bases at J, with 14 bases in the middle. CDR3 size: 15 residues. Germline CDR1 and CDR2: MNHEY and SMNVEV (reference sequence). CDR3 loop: CASSLSAGYDYGYTF. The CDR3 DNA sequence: TGTGCCAGCAGTTTGTCCGCCGGGTACGACTATGGCTACACCTTC.

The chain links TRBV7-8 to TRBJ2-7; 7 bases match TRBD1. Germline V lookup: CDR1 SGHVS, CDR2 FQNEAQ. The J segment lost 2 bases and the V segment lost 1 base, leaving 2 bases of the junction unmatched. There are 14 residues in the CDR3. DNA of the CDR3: TGTGCCAGCAGCTTAGGGGACAGTACCTACGAGCAGTACTTC. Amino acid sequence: CASSLGDSTYEQYF.

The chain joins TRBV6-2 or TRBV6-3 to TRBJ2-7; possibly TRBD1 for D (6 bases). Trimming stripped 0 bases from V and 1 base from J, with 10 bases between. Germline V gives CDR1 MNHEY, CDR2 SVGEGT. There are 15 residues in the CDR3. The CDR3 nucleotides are TGTGCCAGCAGTTACTCCCAGGGGCGGTCCTACGAGCAGTACTTC. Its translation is CASSYSQGRSYEQYF.

This CDR3 is CASSPGLAGAYEQYF. DNA for the CDR3: TGTGCCAGCAGCCCGGGACTAGCGGGAGCCTACGAGCAGTACTTC. The gene calls are TRBV5-5 and TRBJ2-7, with 14 bases lining up with TRBD2. The CDR3 covers 15 residues. Trimming at V came to 4 bases and at J to 2 bases, leaving 2 bases not matched to a gene. Germline V gene lookup returns CDR1 SGHKS and CDR2 YYEKEE (reference sequence).

Here the CDR3 reads CASSLGDRDRWEKLFF. For the CDR3, the DNA is TGCGCCAGCAGCTTGGGCGACAGAGACAGATGGGAAAAACTGTTTTTT. V and J are TRBV5-1 and TRBJ1-4; possible D gene TRBD1, 5 bases. The CDR3 sequence is 16 residues long. V gave up 0 bases and J gave up 8 bases, with 17 bases separating them. The germline V gene encodes CDR1 SGHRS and CDR2 YFSETQ.

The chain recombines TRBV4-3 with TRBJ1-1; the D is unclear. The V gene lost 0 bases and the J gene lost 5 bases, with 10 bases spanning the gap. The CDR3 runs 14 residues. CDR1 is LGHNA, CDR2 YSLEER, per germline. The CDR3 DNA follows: TGCGCCAGCAGCCAAGAAGGAGGAGGGACTGAAGCTTTCTTT. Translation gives CASSQEGGGTEAFF.

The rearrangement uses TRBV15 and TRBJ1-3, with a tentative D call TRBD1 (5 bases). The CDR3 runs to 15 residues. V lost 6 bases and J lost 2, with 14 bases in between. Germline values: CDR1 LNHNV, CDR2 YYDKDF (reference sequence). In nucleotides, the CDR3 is TGTGCCACCAGGCCCGGGGCGATTACTGGAAACACCATATATTTT. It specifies CATRPGAITGNTIYF.

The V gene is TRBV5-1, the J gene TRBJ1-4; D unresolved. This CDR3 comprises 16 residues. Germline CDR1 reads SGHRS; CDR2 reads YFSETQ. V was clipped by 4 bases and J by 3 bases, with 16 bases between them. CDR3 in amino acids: CASSPPRGRANEKLFF. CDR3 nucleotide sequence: TGCGCCAGCAGCCCCCCCAGAGGAAGGGCTAATGAAAAACTGTTTTTT. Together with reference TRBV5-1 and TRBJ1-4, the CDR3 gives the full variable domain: KAGVTQTPRYLIKTRGQQVTLSCSPISGHRSVSWYQQTPGQGLQFLFEYFSETQRNKGNFPGRFSGRQFSNSRSEMNVSTLELGDSALYLCASSPPRGRANEKLFFGSGTQLSVL.

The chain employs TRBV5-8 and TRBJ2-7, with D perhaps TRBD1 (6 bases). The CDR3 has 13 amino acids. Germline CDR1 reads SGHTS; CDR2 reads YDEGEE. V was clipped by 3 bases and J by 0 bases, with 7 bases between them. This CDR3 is CASSSDSSYEQYF. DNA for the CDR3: TGTGCCAGCAGCTCGGACAGCTCCTACGAGCAGTACTTC.

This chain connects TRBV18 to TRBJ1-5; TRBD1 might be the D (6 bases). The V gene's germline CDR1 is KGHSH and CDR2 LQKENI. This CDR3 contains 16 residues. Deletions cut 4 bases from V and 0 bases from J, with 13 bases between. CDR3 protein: CASSQSTGYSNQPQHF. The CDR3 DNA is TGTGCCAGCTCACAGTCGACAGGATATAGCAATCAGCCCCAGCATTTT.

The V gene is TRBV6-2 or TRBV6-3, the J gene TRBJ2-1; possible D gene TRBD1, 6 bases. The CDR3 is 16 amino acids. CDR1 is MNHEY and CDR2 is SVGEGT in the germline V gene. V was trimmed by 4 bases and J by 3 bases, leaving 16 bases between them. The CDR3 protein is CASSLQGGSLYNEQFF. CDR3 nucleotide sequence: TGTGCCAGCAGTTTACAGGGCGGATCTCTCTACAATGAGCAGTTCTTC.

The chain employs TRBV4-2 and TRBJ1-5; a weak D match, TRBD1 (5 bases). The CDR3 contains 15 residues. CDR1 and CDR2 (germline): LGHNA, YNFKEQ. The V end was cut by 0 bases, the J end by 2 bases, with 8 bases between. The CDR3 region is CASSQERGGNQPQHF. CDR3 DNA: TGTGCCAGCAGCCAAGAGAGGGGCGGCAATCAGCCCCAGCATTTT.

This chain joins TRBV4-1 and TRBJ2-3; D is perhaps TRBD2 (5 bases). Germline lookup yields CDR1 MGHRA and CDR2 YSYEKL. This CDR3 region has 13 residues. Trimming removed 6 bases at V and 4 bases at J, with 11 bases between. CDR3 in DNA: TGCGCCAGCAGATTCGAGGGCTCAGATACGCAGTATTTT. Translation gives CASRFEGSDTQYF.

The DNA for the CDR3 is TGCAGTGCTAGTCAGGGTCAATACGAGCAGTACTTC. As protein: CSASQGQYEQYF. This chain connects TRBV20-1 to TRBJ2-7, with a tentative D call TRBD1 (5 bases). V was clipped by 3 bases and J by 4 bases, with 10 bases between them. CDR1 DFQATT and CDR2 SNEGSKA come from the germline V gene (reference sequence). The CDR3 extends over 12 amino acids.

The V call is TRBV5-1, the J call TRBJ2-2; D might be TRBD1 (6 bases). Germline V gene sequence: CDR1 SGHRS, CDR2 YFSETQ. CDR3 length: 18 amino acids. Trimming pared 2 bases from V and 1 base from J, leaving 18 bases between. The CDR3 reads CASSFLTTGTQNTGELFF. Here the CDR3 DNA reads TGCGCCAGCAGCTTCCTAACGACCGGGACACAGAACACCGGGGAGCTGTTTTTT.

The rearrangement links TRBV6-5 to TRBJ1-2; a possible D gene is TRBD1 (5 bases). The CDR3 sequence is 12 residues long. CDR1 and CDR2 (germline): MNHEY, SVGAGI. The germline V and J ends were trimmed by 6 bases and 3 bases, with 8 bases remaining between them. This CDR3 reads CASRGQYYGYTF. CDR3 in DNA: TGTGCCAGCAGGGGGCAGTACTATGGCTACACCTTC.

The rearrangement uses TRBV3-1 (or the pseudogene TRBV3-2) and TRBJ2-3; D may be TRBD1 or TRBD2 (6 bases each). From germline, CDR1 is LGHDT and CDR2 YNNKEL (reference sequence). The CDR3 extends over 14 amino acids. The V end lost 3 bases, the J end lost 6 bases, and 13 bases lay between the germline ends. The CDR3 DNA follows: TGTGCCAGCAGCCATCCCAGGGGACTTGATACGCAGTATTTT. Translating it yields CASSHPRGLDTQYF.

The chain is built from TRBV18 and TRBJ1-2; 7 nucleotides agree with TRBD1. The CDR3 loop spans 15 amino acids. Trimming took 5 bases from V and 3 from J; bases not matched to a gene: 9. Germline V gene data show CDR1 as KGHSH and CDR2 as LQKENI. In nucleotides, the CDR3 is TGTGCCAGCTCAACAGGGACAGTTCTTCACTATGGCTACACCTTC. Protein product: CASSTGTVLHYGYTF.

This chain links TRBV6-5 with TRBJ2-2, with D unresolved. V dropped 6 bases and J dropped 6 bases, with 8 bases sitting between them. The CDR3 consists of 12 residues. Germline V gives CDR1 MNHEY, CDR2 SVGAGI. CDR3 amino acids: CASSVGSGELFF. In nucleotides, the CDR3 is TGTGCCAGCAGCGTGGGGTCCGGGGAGCTGTTTTTT.

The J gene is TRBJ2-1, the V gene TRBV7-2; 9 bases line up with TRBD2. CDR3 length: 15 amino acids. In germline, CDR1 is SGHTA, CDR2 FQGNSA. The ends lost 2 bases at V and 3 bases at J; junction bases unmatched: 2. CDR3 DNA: TGTGCCAGCAGCTTACGACTAGCGGTCTACAATGAGCAGTTCTTC. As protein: CASSLRLAVYNEQFF.

Written as DNA, the CDR3 is TGTGCCAGCTCACCATCAGAGGGTGAAAAACTGTTTTTT. This sequence encodes CASSPSEGEKLFF. This chain uses TRBV18 with TRBJ1-4; D remains unclear. V lost 2 bases and J lost 7, with 8 bases in between. The CDR3 covers 13 residues. Germline CDR1 is KGHSH and CDR2 is LQKENI.

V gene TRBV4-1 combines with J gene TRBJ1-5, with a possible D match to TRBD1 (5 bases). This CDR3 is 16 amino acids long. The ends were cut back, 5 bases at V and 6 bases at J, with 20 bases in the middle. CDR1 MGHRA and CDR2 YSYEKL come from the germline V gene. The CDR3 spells CASSALPGSRGQPQHF. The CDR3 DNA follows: TGCGCCAGCAGCGCCCTTCCGGGATCTAGGGGTCAGCCCCAGCATTTT.

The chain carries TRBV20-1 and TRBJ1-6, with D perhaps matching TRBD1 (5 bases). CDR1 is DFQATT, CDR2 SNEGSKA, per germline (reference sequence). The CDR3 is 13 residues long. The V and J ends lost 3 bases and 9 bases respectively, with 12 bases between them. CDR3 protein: CSASWGNGSPLHF. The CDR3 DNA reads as TGCAGTGCTAGTTGGGGGAATGGTTCACCCCTCCACTTT.

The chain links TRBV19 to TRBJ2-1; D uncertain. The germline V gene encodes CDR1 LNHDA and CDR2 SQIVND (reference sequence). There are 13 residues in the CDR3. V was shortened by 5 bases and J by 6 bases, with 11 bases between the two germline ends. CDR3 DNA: TGTGCCAGTAGTCCCCCTCCGGGCAATGAGCAGTTCTTC. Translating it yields CASSPPPGNEQFF.